This note documents a single T cell receptor beta chain sequence. Then a second PCR, running roughly 7 to 11 cycles, was carried out with a sample-barcoded 5' primer and a J-beta primer mix. A single record per CDR3 protein comes from TCRdb applying MiXCR to the 5' RACE reads. The table shows roughly 730,000 distinct CDR3 sequences, with 56% occurring only once. This sample is drawn from a study of blood T cells in healthy people across ages. This sequence was found in a man aged 40-49 years in good health. The sample consisted of blood.

The CDR3 DNA is TGTGCCAGCAGTAGGACTAGCCCCTACGAGCAGTACTTC. Its protein is CASSRTSPYEQYF. This chain connects TRBV6-2 or TRBV6-3 to TRBJ2-7, with 8 positions matching TRBD2. Germline-derived CDR1 and CDR2 are MNHEY and SVGEGT. The J segment lost 2 bases and the V segment lost 5 bases, leaving 2 bases of the junction unmatched. The CDR3 contains 13 residues.